The entry that follows covers one T cell receptor (beta chain) sequence. Its matching antigen is unknown. The record originates from a study of cytomegalovirus exposure and HLA in healthy donors. Study-wide context: Of all 370 or so donors who were genotyped, around 82% belonged to the Caucasian-associated ancestry cluster. Findings and caveats of the study: Later examination showed HLA-associated TCR beta chains had greater clonal expansion than equally common others.

PCR amplification relied on 60 Vbeta primers (plus 13 Jbeta primers). The table came from immunoSEQ multiplex PCR; TCRdb's copy has only in-frame clones and leaves some out. Among approximately 250,000 clones listed, around four fifths were seen once. Germline CDR1 and CDR2: SGHRS and YFSETQ. Germline trimming cut 4 bases from V and 10 bases from J; bases unmatched to any gene: 8. This CDR3 region has 15 residues. The sample was PBMCs. The chain combines TRBV5-1 with TRBJ2-1, with 13 bases matching TRBD2. This clonotype originated in a boy aged 10-17 years in good health and CMV-seronegative. The DNA for the CDR3 is TGCGCCAGCAGCGCGGGACTAGCGGGGCCTGGGGAGCAGTTCTTC. It yields the protein CASSAGLAGPGEQFF.